This section outlines one T cell receptor beta chain sequence together with its context. This sample is drawn from a study of blood T cell repertoires in COVID-19. This table comes from immunoSEQ multiplex PCR, and its TCRdb copy is limited to in-frame clones, with some not included. The repertoire includes 120,000 to 150,000 clones, about 91% of them detected once, and roughly 28% sits in the top ten. With 4 bases removed from V and 0 bases from J, the gap between germline ends came to 13 bases. Germline CDR1 SEHNR, CDR2 FQNEAQ (reference sequence). The CDR3 runs 17 residues. The sample was peripheral blood. The chain uses TRBV7-9 and TRBJ2-6; possible D gene TRBD1, 6 bases. This TCR was sampled from a human donor in a cohort sampled during active COVID-19. CDR3 nucleotide sequence: TGTGCCAGCAGCTCCGGGACACTACCCTCTGGGGCCAACGTCCTGACTTTC. The encoded protein is CASSSGTLPSGANVLTF.